This TCR beta chain was found in a study of blood T cell repertoires in COVID-19. CDR3 length: 14 amino acids. V shed 3 bases and J shed 4 bases, with 13 bases lying between them. The germline gives CDR1 MDHEN, CDR2 SYDVKM. The method was immunoSEQ multiplex PCR; TCRdb's version includes in-frame clones alone and lacks a portion of them. The sample comprises 40,000 to 55,000 clones, 90% to 95% of which are singletons, and 5% to 6% rests with the top ten. Sequencing input: peripheral blood. This rearrangement joins TRBV28 to TRBJ2-7; maybe TRBD2 (6 bases). This TCR was sampled from a human donor in a cohort sampled during active COVID-19. Here the CDR3 DNA reads TGTGCCAGCAGTTTTGGGGGGTCTCGGTACGAGCAGTACTTC. It yields the protein CASSFGGSRYEQYF.